The clone carrying this T cell receptor beta chain was counted once. CDR3 size: 13 residues. The trim removed 11 bases at V and 4 bases at J, leaving 8 bases unmatched. Germline V gives CDR1 SNHLY, CDR2 FYNNEI. The data were obtained in a study of cytomegalovirus exposure and HLA in healthy donors. Amplification used 60 Vbeta primers and 13 Jbeta primers. Clones were read by immunoSEQ multiplex PCR, and TCRdb kept only the in-frame ones, dropping some. This table holds about 190,000 clones, under 85% found once. The V call is TRBV2, the J call TRBJ2-7; 10 nucleotides match TRBD1. The source is a woman under 30 in good health and CMV-seronegative. Sequenced sample: PBMCs. CDR3 amino acids: CAGTGTGAYEQYF. DNA for the CDR3: TGTGCCGGAACCGGGACAGGGGCGTACGAGCAGTACTTC. The entire variable domain, with the rest obtained from reference TRBV2 and TRBJ2-7, is as follows: EPEVTQTPSHQVTQMGQEVILRCVPISNHLYFYWYRQILGQKVEFLVSFYNNEISEKSEIFDDQFSVERPDGSNFTLKIRSTKLEDSAMYFCAGTGTGAYEQYFGPGTRLTVT.